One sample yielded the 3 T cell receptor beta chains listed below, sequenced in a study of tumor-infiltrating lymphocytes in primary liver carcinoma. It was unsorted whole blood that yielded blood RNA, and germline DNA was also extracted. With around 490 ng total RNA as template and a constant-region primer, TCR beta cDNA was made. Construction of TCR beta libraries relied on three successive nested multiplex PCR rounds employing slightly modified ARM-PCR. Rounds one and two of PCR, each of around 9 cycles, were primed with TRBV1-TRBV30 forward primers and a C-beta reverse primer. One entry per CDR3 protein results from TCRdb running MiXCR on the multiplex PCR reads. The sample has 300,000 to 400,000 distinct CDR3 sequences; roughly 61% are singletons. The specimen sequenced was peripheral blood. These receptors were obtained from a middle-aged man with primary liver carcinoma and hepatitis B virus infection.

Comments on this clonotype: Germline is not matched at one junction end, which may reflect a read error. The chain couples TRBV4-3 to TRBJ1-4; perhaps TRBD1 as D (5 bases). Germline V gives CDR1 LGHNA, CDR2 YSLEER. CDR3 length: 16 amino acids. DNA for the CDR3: TGCGCCAGTAGCCAAGTCTCCGGGACTTACAATGAAAAAGTGTTTTTT. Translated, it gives CASSQVSGTYNEKVFF.

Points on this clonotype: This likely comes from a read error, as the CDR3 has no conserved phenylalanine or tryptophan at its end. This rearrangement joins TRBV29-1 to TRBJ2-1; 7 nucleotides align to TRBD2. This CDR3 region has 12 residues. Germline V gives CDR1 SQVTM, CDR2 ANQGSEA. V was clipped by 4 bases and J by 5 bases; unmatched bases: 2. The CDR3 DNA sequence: TGCAGCGTTGCCAGCGGGAACAATGAGCAGTTCCTC. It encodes CSVASGNNEQFL.

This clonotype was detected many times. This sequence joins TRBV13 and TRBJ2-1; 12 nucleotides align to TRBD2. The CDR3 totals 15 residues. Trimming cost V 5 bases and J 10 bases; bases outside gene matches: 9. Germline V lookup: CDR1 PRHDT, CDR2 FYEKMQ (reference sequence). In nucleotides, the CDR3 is TGTGCCAGCAGCCGGGGGACTAGCGGGTCCGGGGAGCAGTTCTTC. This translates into CASSRGTSGSGEQFF.